Listed here are 20 T cell receptor beta chains from one sample, sequenced in a study of OX40 agonist ivuxolimab in advanced cancers. Clones were read by immunoSEQ multiplex PCR, and TCRdb kept only the in-frame ones, dropping some. The sample comprises roughly 70,000 clones, 86% of which are singletons, and nearly 8.5% rests with the top ten. The specimen comprised CD4+ or CD8+ T cells sorted from blood, sampled in a trial of the OX40 agonist ivuxolimab. The receptor source for this set is an adult with an advanced solid tumor such as melanoma, head and neck, liver or kidney cancer.

This chain uses TRBV19 with TRBJ2-7; TRBD1 is a possible D gene (6 bases). CDR3 length: 15 residues. Trimming took off 6 bases at V and 2 bases at J, with 17 bases between the two ends. Germline V gene sequence: CDR1 LNHDA, CDR2 SQIVND (reference sequence). In DNA, the CDR3 is TGTGCCAGTAGCCCATCCGGGACATTGGCCTACGAGCAGTACTTC. The encoded protein is CASSPSGTLAYEQYF. Complete variable domain (other parts from reference TRBV19 and TRBJ2-7): DGGITQSPKYLFRKEGQNVTLSCEQNLNHDAMYWYRQDPGQGLRLIYYSQIVNDFQKGDIAEGYSVSREKKESFPLTVTSAQKNPTAFYLCASSPSGTLAYEQYFGPGTRLTVT.

This clone was seen once. V is TRBV6-5 and J is TRBJ2-7, with 9 bases aligning to TRBD1. V gave up 9 bases and J gave up 3 bases; unmatched junction bases: 9. This CDR3 has 14 residues. Germline CDR1 and CDR2: MNHEY and SVGAGI. The CDR3 DNA reads TGTGCCAGTGGATTGGGACAGGGCTTCTACGAGCAGTACTTC. Amino acid sequence: CASGLGQGFYEQYF.

The chain uses TRBV7-6 and TRBJ1-2; D call uncertain. CDR1 is SGHVS and CDR2 is FNYEAQ in the germline V gene. V lost 2 bases and J 8 bases, leaving 12 bases between the germline ends. The CDR3 totals 13 residues. CDR3: CASSLFAEGGYTF. CDR3 DNA sequence: TGTGCCAGCAGCTTATTCGCCGAGGGAGGCTACACCTTC. Supplemented by reference TRBV7-6 and TRBJ1-2, the full variable domain reads GAGVSQSPRYKVTKRGQDVALRCDPISGHVSLYWYRQALGQGPEFLTYFNYEAQQDKSGLPNDRFSAERPEGSISTLTIQRTEQRDSAMYRCASSLFAEGGYTFGSGTRLTVV.

J is TRBJ1-1 and V is TRBV6-1, with 8 bases fitting TRBD1. Germline assignment: CDR1 MNHNS and CDR2 SASEGT. V lost 5 bases and J lost 9; bases outside the gene matches: 8. This CDR3 region has 13 residues. The CDR3 is CASSKDREDKAFF. CDR3 sequence (DNA): TGTGCCAGCAGTAAGGACAGGGAGGATAAAGCTTTCTTT.

V gene TRBV5-1 combines with J gene TRBJ1-5; tentatively, D is TRBD1 (5 bases). Looked up from germline, CDR1 is SGHRS and CDR2 is YFSETQ. Trimming took off 4 bases at V and 8 bases at J, with 19 bases between the two ends. CDR3 length equals 15 residues. The CDR3 region has the DNA TGCGCCAGCAGCCGCGCTGCGGGGGGTGATGAGCCCCAGCATTTT. Encoded protein: CASSRAAGGDEPQHF.

A few counts support this clone. The chain couples TRBV11-2 to TRBJ1-1; D gene unclear. In germline, CDR1 is SGHAT, CDR2 FQNNGV. The V gene lost 5 bases and the J gene lost 3 bases, with 7 bases spanning the gap. CDR3 length: 12 amino acids. CDR3 DNA: TGTGCCAGCAGCAGTTCATACACTGAAGCTTTCTTT. Encoded protein: CASSSSYTEAFF.

The chain couples TRBV9 to TRBJ1-5; unclear D gene. The ends were cut back, 2 bases at V and 0 bases at J, with 9 bases in the middle. CDR1 and CDR2 from the germline V gene are SGDLS and YYNGEE. CDR3 size: 15 residues. The CDR3, as DNA: TGTGCCAGCAGCGTCAGCCAATATAGCAATCAGCCCCAGCATTTT. Translating it yields CASSVSQYSNQPQHF.

The chain uses TRBV27 and TRBJ1-2; D might be TRBD1 (6 bases). The V end lost 5 bases, the J end lost 0 bases, and 10 bases lay between the germline ends. CDR3 length: 14 amino acids. Germline values: CDR1 MNHEY, CDR2 SMNVEV (reference sequence). The CDR3 sequence: CASSQGRSNYGYTF. CDR3 DNA sequence: TGTGCCAGCAGTCAGGGGCGATCTAACTATGGCTACACCTTC.

This CDR3 is CASSILGSSTDTQYF. DNA of the CDR3: TGTGCCAGTAGTATTCTGGGGTCTAGCACAGATACGCAGTATTTT. This chain uses TRBV19 with TRBJ2-3; D is uncertain. Germline V gene data show CDR1 as LNHDA and CDR2 as SQIVND (reference sequence). The V end was cut by 3 bases, the J end by 0 bases, with 10 bases between. This CDR3 contains 15 residues.

The table lists this clone with many counts. This chain joins TRBV18 and TRBJ1-6; no reliable D call. CDR3 length equals 16 residues. Germline V CDR1 and CDR2: KGHSH, LQKENI. V gave up 1 base and J gave up 9 bases, with 16 bases separating them. The CDR3, as DNA: TGTGCCAGCTCACCACGCAGTGACCCTGGAGGTTCACCCCTCCACTTT. It codes for CASSPRSDPGGSPLHF.

This sequence joins TRBV7-3 and TRBJ2-2; no clear D. The CDR3 has 12 amino acids. Germline V gene data show CDR1 as SGHTA and CDR2 as FQGTGA. The V and J ends lost 1 base and 6 bases respectively, with 3 bases between them. The CDR3 nucleotides are TGTGCCAGCAGCTTAAAGGCCGGGGAGCTGTTTTTT. Its translation: CASSLKAGELFF.

The sample holds one count of this clone. The chain combines TRBV5-1 with TRBJ2-7; D may be TRBD2 (6 bases). Germline V gene lookup returns CDR1 SGHRS and CDR2 YFSETQ. V lost 2 bases, J lost 3 bases, and 15 bases lay in between. This CDR3 comprises 15 residues. CDR3 sequence reads: CASSLDLGEVYEQYF. The DNA of the CDR3 is TGCGCCAGCAGCTTAGACTTGGGGGAGGTCTACGAGCAGTACTTC.

This clone was seen only once. This sequence joins TRBV15 and TRBJ1-2, with D maybe TRBD1 (5 bases). This CDR3 has 15 residues. Deletions cut 0 bases from V and 3 bases from J, with 11 bases between. Germline V gives CDR1 LNHNV, CDR2 YYDKDF (reference sequence). The CDR3 reads CATSREPGLHYGYTF. CDR3 coding DNA: TGTGCCACCAGCAGAGAGCCAGGGCTCCACTATGGCTACACCTTC.

The chain joins TRBV9 to TRBJ2-3; TRBD1 or TRBD2 may be the D gene (5 bases each). The V end was cut by 2 bases, the J end by 4 bases, with 11 bases between. This CDR3 contains 14 residues. Per the germline V gene, CDR1 is SGDLS and CDR2 is YYNGEE. The CDR3 nucleotides are TGTGCCAGCAGCGTGGGACCCGCCCCAGATACGCAGTATTTT. Amino acid sequence: CASSVGPAPDTQYF.

This sequence joins TRBV5-1 and TRBJ1-5, with TRBD1 identical over 8 bases. Germline V gives CDR1 SGHRS, CDR2 YFSETQ. The CDR3 extends over 15 amino acids. The V and J ends lost 0 bases and 8 bases, in that order; junction bases with no gene match: 7. In DNA, the CDR3 is TGCGCCAGCAGCTTGGCAGCAGGGGGCCAGGAGCCCCAGCATTTT. Protein: CASSLAAGGQEPQHF.

The chain employs TRBV30 and TRBJ1-3; weak D call: TRBD1 (6 bases). The CDR3 is 15 residues long. The V end lost 1 base, the J end lost 8 bases, and 18 bases lay between the germline ends. Per the germline V gene, CDR1 is GTSNPN and CDR2 is SVGIG (reference sequence). CDR3 nucleotides: TGTGCCTGGAGTGAGACGGGATTCTGGGGGCACACCATATATTTT. Translating it yields CAWSETGFWGHTIYF.

This clone has a single count. The chain combines TRBV12-5 with TRBJ2-7, with D tentatively TRBD1 or TRBD2 (5 bases each). Germline V gives CDR1 LGHNT, CDR2 FRNRAP. The CDR3 is made up of 19 amino acids. V was trimmed by 4 bases and J by 1 base, leaving 26 bases between them. The CDR3 region has the DNA TGTGCTAGTGGTTCGTATGCCGGATCTTTCCGGGACGGTTCCTACGAGCAGTACTTC. Protein sequence: CASGSYAGSFRDGSYEQYF.

This CDR3 reads CASSRRTGSDEQFF. Here the CDR3 DNA reads TGTGCCAGCAGCCGTCGGACAGGGTCCGATGAGCAGTTCTTC. The chain recombines TRBV7-2 with TRBJ2-1; 8 positions match TRBD1. The length of the CDR3 is 14 residues. Germline CDR1 reads SGHTA; CDR2 reads FQGNSA. J was trimmed by 8 bases and V by 5 bases; bases with no gene match: 8. The variable domain in full, with the rest retrieved from reference TRBV7-2 and TRBJ2-1, is GAGVSQSPSNKVTEKGKDVELRCDPISGHTALYWYRQSLGQGLEFLIYFQGNSAPDKSGLPSDRFSAERTGGSVSTLTIQRTQQEDSAVYLCASSRRTGSDEQFFGPGTRLTVL.

This chain uses TRBV5-4 with TRBJ1-4; D not certain. There are 15 residues in the CDR3. Germline loops: CDR1 SGHNT, CDR2 YYREEE (reference sequence). V lost 3 bases to trimming and J lost 4 bases, with 13 bases between them. CDR3 DNA: TGTGCCAGCAGCTCCCGCGGAACCTATAATGAAAAACTGTTTTTT. It specifies CASSSRGTYNEKLFF.

The V and J genes are TRBV9 and TRBJ2-3; TRBD2 aligns across 14 bases. CDR1 is SGDLS and CDR2 is YYNGEE in the germline V gene. This CDR3 spans 16 amino acids. J gave up 3 bases and V 4 bases, and 4 bases lay outside the gene matches. The CDR3: CASSYGLAGGTDTQYF. The CDR3 region has the DNA TGTGCCAGCAGCTACGGACTAGCGGGGGGAACAGATACGCAGTATTTT.